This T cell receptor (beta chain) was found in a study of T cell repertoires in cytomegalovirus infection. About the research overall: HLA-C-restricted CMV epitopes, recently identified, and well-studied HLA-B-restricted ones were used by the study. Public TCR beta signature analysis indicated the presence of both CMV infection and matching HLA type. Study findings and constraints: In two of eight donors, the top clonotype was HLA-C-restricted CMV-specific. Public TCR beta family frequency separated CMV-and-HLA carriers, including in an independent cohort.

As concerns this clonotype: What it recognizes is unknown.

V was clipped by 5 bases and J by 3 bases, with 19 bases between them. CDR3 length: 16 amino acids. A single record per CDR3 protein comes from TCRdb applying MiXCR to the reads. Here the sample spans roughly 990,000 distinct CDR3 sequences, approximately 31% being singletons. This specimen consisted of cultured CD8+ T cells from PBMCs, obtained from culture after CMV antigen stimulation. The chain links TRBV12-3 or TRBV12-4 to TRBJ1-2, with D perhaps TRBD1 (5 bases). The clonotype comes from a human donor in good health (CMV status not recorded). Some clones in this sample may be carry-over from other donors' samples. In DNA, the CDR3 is TGTGCCAGCAGTCCTACAGGACCGCAAACGGACTATGGCTACACCTTC. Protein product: CASSPTGPQTDYGYTF.